The rows below give T cell receptor beta chains drawn from one sample of a study of blood T cells in healthy people across ages. TCRdb used MiXCR to reprocess the 5' RACE reads, holding one entry per CDR3 protein. The repertoire holds hundreds of thousands of distinct CDR3 sequences, with more than 20% as singletons. This sample also belongs to another study, concerning T cells of mothers and their children.

Sequenced: blood. These receptors were taken from a boy aged 5-17 years in good health. Each CDR3 is given with its conserved first and last residue. D genes are given only for firm matches. Size values are once, few and many counts, or a class for expanded clones, and some rows have none.

V gene	CDR3 length	clone size	D gene	J gene	CDR3 DNA	CDR3 protein
TRBV3-1	15	few	NA	TRBJ1-5	TGTGCCAGCAGCTCTCGGGGGGCTAGCAATCAGCCCCAGCATTTT	CASSSRGASNQPQHF
TRBV12-3/TRBV12-4	18	NA	NA	TRBJ2-6	TGTGCCAGCAGTTTGAGGTTATCTGGAGTCTCTGGGGCCAACGTCCTGACTTTC	CASSLRLSGVSGANVLTF
TRBV20-1	14	few	TRBD1	TRBJ2-2	TGCAGTGCTAGAGATTTGACAGGGACCGGGGAGCTGTTTTTT	CSARDLTGTGELFF
TRBV7-2	15	few	TRBD2	TRBJ2-7	TGTGCCGGCAGCTTAAAGGCGGGGGGCAGTGGCGAGCAGTACTTC	CAGSLKAGGSGEQYF
TRBV9	16	few	NA	TRBJ2-1	TGTGCCAGCAGCCCCCAACTCGAGCGGGCCTACAATGAGCAGTTCTTC	CASSPQLERAYNEQFF
TRBV29-1	15	NA	NA	TRBJ2-7	TGCAGCGTTGAAGATCCGAGGGAAGGTCACTACGAGCAGTACTTC	CSVEDPREGHYEQYF
TRBV29-1	13	few	NA	TRBJ1-1	TGCAGCGCCATGACCAAGGAGAACACTGAAGCTTTCTTT	CSAMTKENTEAFF
TRBV7-9	16	NA	NA	TRBJ1-1	TGTGCCAGCAGCTCAGGTCAGGGAAAGGATTCTGCTGAAGCTTTCTTT	CASSSGQGKDSAEAFF
TRBV25-1	13	NA	NA	TRBJ1-5	TGTGCCAGCAGTGAATATTGGGATCAGCCCCAGCATTTT	CASSEYWDQPQHF
TRBV7-9	15	few	NA	TRBJ2-7	TGTGCCAGCAGCCCCCGAGGCAGGGCAACCTACGAGCAGTACTTC	CASSPRGRATYEQYF
TRBV4-1	15	NA	TRBD1	TRBJ2-7	TGCGCCAGCAGCCCTCGACAGGGGGAAGGCTACGAGCAGTACTTC	CASSPRQGEGYEQYF
TRBV2	13	few	NA	TRBJ1-2	TGTGCCAGCCGGGACACCGCAAACTATGGCTACACCTTC	CASRDTANYGYTF
TRBV10-3	15	few	TRBD2	TRBJ2-1	TGTGCCATCAGTGGAAGCGGGAGGGCGGTCAATGAGCAGTTCTTC	CAISGSGRAVNEQFF
TRBV29-1	15	few	NA	TRBJ2-7	TGCAGCGTTGATAGCGGAGGATACGGACCCTACGAGCAGTACTTC	CSVDSGGYGPYEQYF
TRBV12-3/TRBV12-4	15	NA	NA	TRBJ2-3	TGTGCCAGCAGTTTAGCGGGTCTTGGGACAGATACGCAGTATTTT	CASSLAGLGTDTQYF
TRBV20-1	14	NA	NA	TRBJ2-1	TGCAGTGCTGGCAGCTCGGAGGTTTACAATGAGCAGTTCTTC	CSAGSSEVYNEQFF
TRBV10-3	13	NA	NA	TRBJ2-7	TGTGCCATCAGCGAGTGGGTGGGCTACGAGCAGTACTTC	CAISEWVGYEQYF
TRBV6-5	17	few	TRBD1	TRBJ2-7	TGTGCCAGCAGTTACTCAACCGACAGGGTAAATCCCTACGAGCAGTACTTC	CASSYSTDRVNPYEQYF
TRBV11-2	14	NA	NA	TRBJ2-5	TGTGCCAGCAGCTCGTTGGTAGGGAGAGAGACCCAGTACTTC	CASSSLVGRETQYF
TRBV20-1	12	NA	NA	TRBJ2-7	TGCAGTGCTAGTCCGGGTCCTTACGAGCAGTACTTC	CSASPGPYEQYF
TRBV6-5	15	NA	NA	TRBJ2-1	TGTGCCAGCAGTTCTCTAAGCTTTCCTTCCGATGAGCAGTTCTTC	CASSSLSFPSDEQFF
TRBV6-6	13	NA	NA	TRBJ1-2	TGTGCCAGCAGTTACTCGGAGGGGAATGGCTACACCTTC	CASSYSEGNGYTF
TRBV6-5	16	NA	TRBD1	TRBJ2-1	TGTGCCAGCAGTTCTCCGGGACAGGTCCCCCTCAATGAGCAGTTCTTC	CASSSPGQVPLNEQFF
TRBV5-1	14	NA	TRBD1	TRBJ2-5	TGCGCCAGCAGCTCCCACACAGGGGAAGAGACCCAGTACTTC	CASSSHTGEETQYF
TRBV7-9	18	few	NA	TRBJ1-1	TGTGCCAGCAGCTCGCCCATTAAGGGGGGAGACGGGGGCACTGAAGCTTTCTTT	CASSSPIKGGDGGTEAFF
TRBV7-2	16	NA	NA	TRBJ2-5	TGTGCCAGCAGCCGACGGGAAGTAGAATACCAAGAGACCCAGTACTTC	CASSRREVEYQETQYF
TRBV4-2	18	few	TRBD2	TRBJ2-5	TGTGCCAGCAGCCAAGGGGTCCAGACTAGCGGGGGAAGAGTGACCCAGTACTTC	CASSQGVQTSGGRVTQYF
TRBV7-2	15	NA	NA	TRBJ2-2	TGTGCCAGCATGAGGGGGACGGCGAACACCGGGGAGCTGTTTTTT	CASMRGTANTGELFF
TRBV6-2/TRBV6-3	14	few	NA	TRBJ2-5	TGTGCCAGCATCCGCGGAGGGGTACAAGAGACCCAGTACTTC	CASIRGGVQETQYF
TRBV28	12	NA	NA	TRBJ2-3	TGTGCCAGCAGTAAAATTCGGGATACGCAGTATTTT	CASSKIRDTQYF
TRBV15	14	many	NA	TRBJ2-1	TGTGCCACCAGCAGAGATCGAGCCTACAATGAGCAGTTCTTC	CATSRDRAYNEQFF
TRBV5-1	13	NA	NA	TRBJ2-7	TGCGCCAGCAGCAAGGACTATACCTACGAGCAGTACTTC	CASSKDYTYEQYF